Below, 21 T cell receptor beta chains from the same sample are listed, as sequenced in a study of CD8+CD57+ T cells in acquired aplastic anemia. Genomic DNA served as template for TCR beta VDJ and CDR3 profiling. In TCRdb, the reads were re-called with MiXCR into one record per CDR3 protein. Seen here are 200,000 or so distinct CDR3 sequences, about three fifths observed once, and the top ten hold more than 45%. Sequencing was done on a sample of sorted CD4+, CD8+, or CD8+CD57+ T cells (not recorded which) from PBMCs. Receptors were obtained from a human donor with severe aplastic anemia or a healthy control (not recorded which).

Ten or more counts support this clonotype. This chain uses TRBV3-1 with TRBJ1-3; 8 bases are shared with TRBD1. The CDR3 spans 18 residues. V dropped 4 bases and J dropped 0; count of bases not matched to a gene: 11. CDR1 is LGHDT, CDR2 YNNKEL, per germline (reference sequence). The CDR3 nucleotides are TGTGCCAGCAGCCTGGAGTGGGACAGGAGCCGCTCTGGAAACACCATATATTTT. This translates into CASSLEWDRSRSGNTIYF.

The V and J genes are TRBV2 and TRBJ1-1; TRBD1 aligns across 10 bases. The ends lost 6 bases at V and 2 bases at J; junction bases unmatched: 3. This CDR3 is 14 amino acids long. Germline V CDR1 and CDR2: SNHLY, FYNNEI. The CDR3 DNA is TGTGCCAGCAGGGGGACAGGGGCCAACACTGAAGCTTTCTTT. Its protein is CASRGTGANTEAFF.

This clonotype turned up a few times. V and J are TRBV27 and TRBJ2-3; maybe TRBD1 (7 bases). Germline values: CDR1 MNHEY, CDR2 SMNVEV (reference sequence). CDR3 length: 15 amino acids. V lost 2 bases and J 3 bases, leaving 12 bases between the germline ends. The CDR3 coding sequence is TGTGCCAGCAGTTTAACCCAGGGGGGAACAGATACGCAGTATTTT. Encoded protein: CASSLTQGGTDTQYF.

This clonotype was found a few times. Sequence at one end of the junction differs from germline and may be a read error. The CDR3 DNA sequence: TGTGCCAGCAGCTTAGAGTCCAGGGGCCGGTTGAACACTGAAGCTCTCTTT. It specifies CASSLESRGRLNTEALF. The chain links TRBV13 to TRBJ1-1; tentatively, D is TRBD1 (6 bases). This CDR3 spans 17 amino acids. Germline-derived CDR1 and CDR2 are PRHDT and FYEKMQ (reference sequence).

The sample holds a few counts of this clonotype. This chain links TRBV19 with TRBJ2-7; the match to TRBD2 covers 7 bases. The CDR3 extends over 15 amino acids. V lost 3 bases and J lost 0; bases outside the gene matches: 5. CDR1 and CDR2 from the germline V gene are LNHDA and SQIVND (reference sequence). The CDR3 nucleotides read TGTGCCAGTAGTATCTCTAGCGGAAGCTCCTACGAGCAGTACTTC. Its translation: CASSISSGSSYEQYF.

Only a few counts were recorded for this clonotype. The chain has TRBV11-2 and TRBJ2-7; 7 bases map to TRBD1. This CDR3 spans 15 amino acids. CDR1 and CDR2 from the germline V gene are SGHAT and FQNNGV. V shed 3 bases, J shed 1 base, and the junction held 6 bases outside the gene matches. In DNA form, the CDR3 reads TGTGCCAGCAGCTTGGGGGCAGGGGGATCCTACGAGCAGTACTTC. Its protein is CASSLGAGGSYEQYF. The whole variable domain, filled in from reference TRBV11-2 and TRBJ2-7, reads EAGVAQSPRYKIIEKRQSVAFWCNPISGHATLYWYQQILGQGPKLLIQFQNNGVVDDSQLPKDRFSAERLKGVDSTLKIQPAKLEDSAVYLCASSLGAGGSYEQYFGPGTRLTVT.

V usage is TRBV20-1 and J usage is TRBJ1-5; the D gene is possibly TRBD1 (5 bases). CDR1 is DFQATT and CDR2 is SNEGSKA in the germline V gene (reference sequence). The germline V and J ends were trimmed by 3 bases and 0 bases, with 6 bases remaining between them. CDR3 length: 13 amino acids. The CDR3 reads CSASRDSNQPQHF. The CDR3 DNA reads as TGCAGTGCTAGCAGGGATAGCAATCAGCCCCAGCATTTT.

This clonotype was counted between two and nine times. This sequence joins TRBV6-5 and TRBJ1-4; 7 bases align to TRBD1. The CDR3 consists of 20 residues. Germline CDR1 reads MNHEY; CDR2 reads SVGAGI. With 6 bases clipped from V and 1 base from J, the junction kept 20 bases outside the gene matches. This CDR3 reads CASSGAQGQATGVTNEKLFF. CDR3 DNA sequence: TGTGCCAGCAGCGGGGCACAGGGGCAGGCCACCGGGGTAACTAATGAAAAACTGTTTTTT.

This clonotype showed up just once. The rearrangement joins TRBV7-9 to TRBJ1-5; 7 bases fit TRBD1. CDR1 SEHNR and CDR2 FQNEAQ come from the germline V gene (reference sequence). The J segment lost 5 bases and the V segment lost 5 bases, leaving 3 bases of the junction unmatched. This CDR3 contains 13 residues. The CDR3 spells CASSRQGHQPQHF. CDR3 nucleotide sequence: TGTGCCAGCAGCAGACAGGGTCATCAGCCCCAGCATTTT.

CDR3 sequence reads: CATSDPGQGAAGDTQYF. The CDR3 DNA follows: TGTGCCACCAGTGATCCGGGACAGGGGGCAGCCGGGGATACGCAGTATTTT. The chain recombines TRBV24-1 with TRBJ2-3; 12 bases line up with TRBD1. Per the germline V gene, CDR1 is KGHDR and CDR2 is SFDVKD. The J segment lost 6 bases and the V segment lost 3 bases, leaving 9 bases of the junction unmatched. CDR3 length: 17 amino acids.

This chain links TRBV29-1 with TRBJ2-3, with 8 nucleotides matching TRBD1. Germline values: CDR1 SQVTM, CDR2 ANQGSEA. The CDR3 loop spans 14 amino acids. Here the CDR3 DNA reads TGCAGTGCCAGAAGGACAGGGACGTTTGATACGCAGTATTTT. It yields the protein CSARRTGTFDTQYF.

This chain connects TRBV2 to TRBJ1-1, with TRBD1 as a possible D gene (5 bases). CDR1 is SNHLY and CDR2 is FYNNEI in the germline V gene. The length of the CDR3 is 13 residues. Trimming left V 1 base short and J 6 bases short, with 9 bases between. The CDR3 nucleotides are TGTGCCAGCAGTGAAGGGGAGGGGTCTGAAGCTTTCTTT. Its protein product is CASSEGEGSEAFF.

The chain has TRBV29-1 and TRBJ2-7; TRBD1 matches at 7 bases. The germline V gene encodes CDR1 SQVTM and CDR2 ANQGSEA. V lost 4 bases to trimming and J lost 3 bases; unmatched junction nucleotides: 6. This CDR3 is 13 amino acids long. CDR3 region: CSVVHDRVYEQYF. The CDR3 DNA reads TGCAGCGTTGTTCACGACAGGGTCTACGAGCAGTACTTC.

On this clonotype: Relative to the germline gene, one junction end is altered; a read error may explain this. V gene TRBV7-9 combines with J gene TRBJ2-7; 8 positions agree with TRBD1. The CDR3 length is 13 residues. CDR1 and CDR2 (germline): SEHNR, FQNEAQ (reference sequence). The chain's CDR3 is CASSLAGSRGQNF. In nucleotides, the CDR3 is TGTGCCAGCAGCTTAGCAGGTAGCAGGGGGCAGAACTTC. Drawing the rest from reference TRBV7-9 and TRBJ2-7, the complete variable domain is DTGVSQNPRHKITKRGQNVTFRCDPISEHNRLYWYRQTLGQGPEFLTYFQNEAQLEKSRLLSDRFSAERPKGSFSTLEIQRTEQGDSAMYLCASSLAGSRGQNFGPGTRLTVT.

This chain connects TRBV24-1 to TRBJ1-2; D might be TRBD1 (5 bases). CDR1 is KGHDR, CDR2 SFDVKD, per germline. This CDR3 has 12 amino acids. Trimming left V 9 bases short and J 4 bases short, with 11 bases between. CDR3 bases: TGTGCCACCCCTGGGCAGGGCTATGGCTACACCTTC. Translation: CATPGQGYGYTF.

This clonotype was found many times. The chain employs TRBV9 and TRBJ1-2, with D unclear. Trimming took 0 bases from V and 2 from J, leaving 5 bases between them. Germline CDR1 and CDR2: SGDLS and YYNGEE. The CDR3 loop spans 13 amino acids. In DNA form, the CDR3 reads TGTGCCAGCAGCGTAGCGAACAACTATGGCTACACCTTC. This encodes CASSVANNYGYTF.

The chain carries TRBV6-6 and TRBJ1-1; D not certain. This CDR3 contains 13 residues. Between the trimmed V and J ends, which lost 6 bases and 11 bases, there was a span of 19 bases. Germline V gene sequence: CDR1 MNHNY, CDR2 SVGAGI (reference sequence). This CDR3 is CASRDETYSWAFF. The CDR3 DNA follows: TGTGCCAGCAGGGACGAAACGTATTCCTGGGCTTTCTTT.

This rearrangement joins TRBV19 to TRBJ2-7; TRBD1 agrees at 9 bases. This CDR3 is 13 amino acids long. V dropped 9 bases and J dropped 2; count of bases not matched to a gene: 5. Germline CDR1 is LNHDA and CDR2 is SQIVND (reference sequence). The CDR3 reads CASKTGGTYEQYF. DNA for the CDR3: TGTGCCAGCAAGACAGGGGGGACCTACGAGCAGTACTTC.

V usage is TRBV29-1 and J usage is TRBJ2-7, with a weak D call TRBD1 (6 bases). The germline V and J ends were trimmed by 7 bases and 5 bases, with 15 bases remaining between them. CDR1 and CDR2 (germline): SQVTM, ANQGSEA. The CDR3 runs to 12 residues. CDR3 nucleotide sequence: TGCAGCGGGACAGATGGGGCGGACGAGCAGTACTTC. The encoded protein is CSGTDGADEQYF.

In DNA form, the CDR3 reads TGTGCCAGCAGCCTTTTAGCGGGACCATTCGAGCAGTACTTC. Amino acid sequence: CASSLLAGPFEQYF. The chain combines TRBV5-6 with TRBJ2-7; 8 positions match TRBD2. Germline V lookup: CDR1 SGHDT, CDR2 YYEEEE. The V and J ends lost 4 bases and 6 bases, in that order; junction bases with no gene match: 9. CDR3 length: 14 residues.

A word on this clonotype: Being one base from a much bigger clone, this may be a read error. The chain carries TRBV6-2 or TRBV6-3 and TRBJ1-6; no reliable D call. Trimming removed 6 bases at V and 3 bases at J, with 12 bases between. Germline V gene sequence: CDR1 MNHEY, CDR2 SVGEGT. The CDR3 covers 15 residues. In DNA form, the CDR3 reads TGTGCCAGCAGATCAACAGAGAACTATAATTCACCCCTCCACTTT. Encoded protein: CASRSTENYNSPLHF.